This TCR beta chain was found in a study of CD8+CD57+ T cells in acquired aplastic anemia. Background on the study: The sorted CD4+ and CD8+ cells yielded an average about 3.3 ug of DNA. Regarding the study as a whole: Patients and controls shared some 29 CD8+ CDR3 sequences, which appeared highly expressed in patients and within their immunodominant clones.

Profiling that covered TCR beta VDJ and CDR3 relied on genomic DNA as its template. TCRdb independently ran MiXCR on the reads; one entry per CDR3 protein. This sample carries hundreds of thousands of distinct CDR3 sequences, about a third of them seen once, and the ten largest clones take 0.82%. Germline V gene data show CDR1 as SQVTM and CDR2 as ANQGSEA. V was pared by 3 bases and J by 4 bases, with 13 bases between. This CDR3 has 13 amino acids. This clonotype has a count of ten or more. The target antigen is unknown. In patients chosen for sequencing, flow cytometry had shown CD8+CD57+ cell expansion. Receipt of therapy had not occurred in any patient by the time of blood sampling.

The chain recombines TRBV29-1 with TRBJ2-7; weak D call: TRBD1 (6 bases). The sample taken for sequencing was sorted CD4+, CD8+, or CD8+CD57+ T cells (not recorded which) from PBMCs. The source is a human donor with aplastic anemia. In DNA, the CDR3 is TGCAGCGTTGAGACAGGTGGCGGGTACGAGCAGTACTTC. Translating it yields CSVETGGGYEQYF.